This T cell receptor (beta chain) was sequenced in a study of Ad26.COV2.S vaccination and SARS-CoV-2 variants. As for the study in general: Intramuscular Ad26.COV2.S doses were given once or twice, 56 days apart. General observations from the study: Breadth measured for non-spike TCRs was similar across vaccine and placebo recipients. An underestimation of total T cell responses may have resulted from the TCR breadth and depth analyses.

Clones were read by immunoSEQ multiplex PCR, and TCRdb kept only the in-frame ones, dropping some. The sample gives about 350,000 clones, approximately 90% of which show up once; 6.4% is in the top ten. Stated treatment: some 20 received Ad26.COV2.S at low or high dose, single or two shots; five or six received placebo; per-sample allocation not given. Specimens were obtained on day 63 following the first vaccine or placebo injection. An Ad26 vector carrying the Wuhan-strain SARS-CoV-2 spike served as the vaccine. CDR3 length equals 14 residues. Germline V lookup: CDR1 MGHDK, CDR2 SYGVNS. V lost 8 bases and J lost 7, with 17 bases in between. Only one count was recorded for this clone. Its cognate antigen is unknown.

The sample in question was peripheral blood, obtained in a trial of Ad26.COV2.S vaccine versus placebo. The sequence was obtained from a person aged 18-65 years who received the Ad26.COV2.S COVID-19 vaccine or a placebo. V is TRBV25-1 and J is TRBJ1-4, with D tentatively TRBD1 (5 bases). This CDR3 is CASGTGGTVEKLFF. In DNA form, the CDR3 reads TGTGCCAGCGGGACCGGGGGAACAGTTGAAAAACTGTTTTTT.